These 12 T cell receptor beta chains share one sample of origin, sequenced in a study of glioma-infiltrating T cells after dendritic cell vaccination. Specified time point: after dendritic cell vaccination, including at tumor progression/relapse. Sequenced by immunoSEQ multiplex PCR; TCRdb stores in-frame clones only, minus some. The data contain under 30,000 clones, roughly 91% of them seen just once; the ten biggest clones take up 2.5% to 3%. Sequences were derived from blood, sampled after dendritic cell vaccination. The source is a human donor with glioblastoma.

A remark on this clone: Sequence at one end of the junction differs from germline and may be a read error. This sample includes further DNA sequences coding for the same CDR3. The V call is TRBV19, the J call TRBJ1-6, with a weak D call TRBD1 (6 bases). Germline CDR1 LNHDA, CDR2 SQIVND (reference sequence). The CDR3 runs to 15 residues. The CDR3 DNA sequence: TGTGCCAGTAGTGGATGGACAGCCCTTAATTCCCCCCTCCACTTT. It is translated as CASSGWTALNSPLHF. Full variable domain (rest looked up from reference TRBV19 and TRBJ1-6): DGGITQSPKYLFRKEGQNVTLSCEQNLNHDAMYWYRQDPGQGLRLIYYSQIVNDFQKGDIAEGYSVSREKKESFPLTVTSAQKNPTAFYLCASSGWTALNSPLHFGNGTRLTVT.

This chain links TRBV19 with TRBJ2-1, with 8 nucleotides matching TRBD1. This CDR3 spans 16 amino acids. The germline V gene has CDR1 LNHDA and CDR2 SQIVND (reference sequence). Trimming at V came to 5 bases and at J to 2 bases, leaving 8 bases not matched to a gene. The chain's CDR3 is CASSPWGQATYNEQFF. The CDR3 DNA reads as TGTGCCAGTAGTCCCTGGGGACAGGCAACCTACAATGAGCAGTTCTTC.

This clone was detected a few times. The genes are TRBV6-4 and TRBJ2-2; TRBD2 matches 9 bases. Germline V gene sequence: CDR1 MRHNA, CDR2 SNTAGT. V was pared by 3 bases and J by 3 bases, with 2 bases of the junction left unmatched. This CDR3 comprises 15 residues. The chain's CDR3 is CASSEVAGDTGELFF. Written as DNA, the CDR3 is TGTGCCAGCAGTGAGGTAGCGGGGGACACCGGGGAGCTGTTTTTT.

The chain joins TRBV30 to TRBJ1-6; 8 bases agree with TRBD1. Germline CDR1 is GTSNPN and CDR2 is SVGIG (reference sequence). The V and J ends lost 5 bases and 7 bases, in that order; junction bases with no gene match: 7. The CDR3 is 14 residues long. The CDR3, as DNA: TGTGCCTGGCAAGGACAGGGTATGAATTCACCCCTCCACTTT. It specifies CAWQGQGMNSPLHF. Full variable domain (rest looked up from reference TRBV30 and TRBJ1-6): SQTIHQWPATLVQPVGSPLSLECTVEGTSNPNLYWYRQAAGRGLQLLFYSVGIGQISSEVPQNLSASRPQDRQFILSSKKLLLSDSGFYLCAWQGQGMNSPLHFGNGTRLTVT.

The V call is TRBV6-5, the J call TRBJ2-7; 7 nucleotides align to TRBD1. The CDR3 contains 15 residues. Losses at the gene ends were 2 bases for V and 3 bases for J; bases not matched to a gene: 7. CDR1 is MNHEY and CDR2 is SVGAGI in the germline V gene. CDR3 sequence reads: CASSYPGTVHYEQYF. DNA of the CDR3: TGTGCCAGCAGTTACCCCGGGACAGTTCACTACGAGCAGTACTTC.

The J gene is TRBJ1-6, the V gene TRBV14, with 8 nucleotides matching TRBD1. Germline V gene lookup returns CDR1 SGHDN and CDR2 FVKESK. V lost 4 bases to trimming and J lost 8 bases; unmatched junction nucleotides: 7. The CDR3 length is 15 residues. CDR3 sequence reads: CASSRGQVVDSPLHF. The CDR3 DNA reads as TGTGCCAGCAGCCGGGGACAGGTGGTGGATTCACCCCTCCACTTT.

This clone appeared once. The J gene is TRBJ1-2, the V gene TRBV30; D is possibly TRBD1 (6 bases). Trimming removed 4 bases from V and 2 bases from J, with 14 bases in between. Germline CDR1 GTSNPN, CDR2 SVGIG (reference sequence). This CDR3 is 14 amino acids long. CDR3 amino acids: CAWNPGGANYGYTF. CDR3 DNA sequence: TGTGCCTGGAACCCCGGGGGGGCAAACTATGGCTACACCTTC.

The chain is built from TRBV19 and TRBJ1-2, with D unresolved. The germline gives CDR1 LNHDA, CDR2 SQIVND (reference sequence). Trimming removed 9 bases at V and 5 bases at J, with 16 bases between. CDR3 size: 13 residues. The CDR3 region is CASRYDRGYGYTF. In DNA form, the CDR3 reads TGTGCCAGCCGCTACGATAGAGGGTATGGCTACACCTTC.

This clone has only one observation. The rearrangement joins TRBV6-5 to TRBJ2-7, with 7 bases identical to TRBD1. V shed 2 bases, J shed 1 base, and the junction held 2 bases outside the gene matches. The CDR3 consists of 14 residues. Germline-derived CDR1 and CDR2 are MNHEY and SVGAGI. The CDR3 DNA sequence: TGTGCCAGCAGTTACGAGACAGGGTCCTACGAGCAGTACTTC. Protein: CASSYETGSYEQYF.

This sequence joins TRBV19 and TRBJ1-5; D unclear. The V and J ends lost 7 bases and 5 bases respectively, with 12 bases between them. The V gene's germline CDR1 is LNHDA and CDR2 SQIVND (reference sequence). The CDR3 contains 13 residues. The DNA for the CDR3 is TGTGCCAGTACCACGAGAGGTTATCAGCCCCAGCATTTT. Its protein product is CASTTRGYQPQHF.

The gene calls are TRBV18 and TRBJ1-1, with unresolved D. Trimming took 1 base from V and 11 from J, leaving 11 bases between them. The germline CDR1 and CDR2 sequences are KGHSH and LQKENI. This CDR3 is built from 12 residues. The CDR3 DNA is TGTGCCAGCTCACCACGCGCTCCAAATGCTTTCTTT. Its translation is CASSPRAPNAFF.

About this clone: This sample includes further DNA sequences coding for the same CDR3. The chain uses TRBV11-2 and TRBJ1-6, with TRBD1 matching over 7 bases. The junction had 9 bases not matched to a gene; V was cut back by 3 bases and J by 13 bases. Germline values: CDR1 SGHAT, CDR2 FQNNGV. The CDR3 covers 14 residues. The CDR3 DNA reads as TGTGCCAGCAGCTTCGGACAGGACCAATCCCCCCTCCACTTT. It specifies CASSFGQDQSPLHF.